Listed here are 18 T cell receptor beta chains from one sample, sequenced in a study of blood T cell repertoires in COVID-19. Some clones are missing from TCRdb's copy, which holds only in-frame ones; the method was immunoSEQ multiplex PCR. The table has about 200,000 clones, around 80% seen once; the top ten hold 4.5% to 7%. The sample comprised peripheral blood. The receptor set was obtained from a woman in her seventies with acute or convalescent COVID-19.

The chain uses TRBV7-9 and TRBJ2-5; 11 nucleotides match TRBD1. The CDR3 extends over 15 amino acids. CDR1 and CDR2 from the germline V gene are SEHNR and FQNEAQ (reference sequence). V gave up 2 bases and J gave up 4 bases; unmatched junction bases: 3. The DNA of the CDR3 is TGTGCCAGCAGCTTACGGACAGGGGGCGCAGAGACCCAGTACTTC. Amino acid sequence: CASSLRTGGAETQYF.

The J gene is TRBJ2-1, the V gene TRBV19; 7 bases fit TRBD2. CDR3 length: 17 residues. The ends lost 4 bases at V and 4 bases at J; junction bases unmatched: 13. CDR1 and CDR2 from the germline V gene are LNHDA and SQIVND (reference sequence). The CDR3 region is CASSSGKLGGVYNEQFF. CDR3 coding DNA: TGTGCCAGTAGTAGCGGGAAACTGGGAGGGGTTTACAATGAGCAGTTCTTC.

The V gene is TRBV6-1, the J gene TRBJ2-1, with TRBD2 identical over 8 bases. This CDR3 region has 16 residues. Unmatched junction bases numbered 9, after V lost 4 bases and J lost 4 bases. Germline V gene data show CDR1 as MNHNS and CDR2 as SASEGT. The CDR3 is CASSGPIAGYYNEQFF. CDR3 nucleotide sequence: TGTGCCAGCAGTGGCCCTATAGCGGGGTATTACAATGAGCAGTTCTTC.

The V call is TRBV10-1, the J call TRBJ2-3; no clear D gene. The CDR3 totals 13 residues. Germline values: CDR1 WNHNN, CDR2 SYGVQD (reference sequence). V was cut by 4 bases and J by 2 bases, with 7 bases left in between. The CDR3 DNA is TGCGCCAGCAGTGGCGAGATCACAGATACGCAGTATTTT. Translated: CASSGEITDTQYF.

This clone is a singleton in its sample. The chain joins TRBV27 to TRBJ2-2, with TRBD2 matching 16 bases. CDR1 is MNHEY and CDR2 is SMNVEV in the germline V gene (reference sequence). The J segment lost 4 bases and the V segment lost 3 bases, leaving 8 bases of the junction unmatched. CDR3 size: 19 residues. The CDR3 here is CASSLGLAGGPGGTGELFF. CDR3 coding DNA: TGTGCCAGCAGTTTGGGACTAGCGGGAGGGCCCGGGGGCACCGGGGAGCTGTTTTTT.

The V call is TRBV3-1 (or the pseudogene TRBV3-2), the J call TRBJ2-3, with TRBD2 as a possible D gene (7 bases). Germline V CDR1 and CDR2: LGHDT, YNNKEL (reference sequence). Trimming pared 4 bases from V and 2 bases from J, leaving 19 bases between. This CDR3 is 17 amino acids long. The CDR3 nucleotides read TGTGCCAGCAGCCTACTTCGGGGGCGGGGGTCCACAGATACGCAGTATTTT. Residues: CASSLLRGRGSTDTQYF.

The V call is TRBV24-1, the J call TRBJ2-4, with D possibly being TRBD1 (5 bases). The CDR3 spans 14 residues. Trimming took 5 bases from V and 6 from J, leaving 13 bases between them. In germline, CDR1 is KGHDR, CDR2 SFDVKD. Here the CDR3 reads CATSGPTEPNIQYF. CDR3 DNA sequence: TGTGCCACCAGTGGTCCGACAGAACCAAACATTCAGTACTTC.

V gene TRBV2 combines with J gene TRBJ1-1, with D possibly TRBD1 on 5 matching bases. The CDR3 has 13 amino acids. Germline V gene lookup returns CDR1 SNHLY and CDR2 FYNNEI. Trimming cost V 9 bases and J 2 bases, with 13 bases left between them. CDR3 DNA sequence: TGTGCCAGGACTATGGGGGGAAACACTGAAGCTTTCTTT. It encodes CARTMGGNTEAFF.

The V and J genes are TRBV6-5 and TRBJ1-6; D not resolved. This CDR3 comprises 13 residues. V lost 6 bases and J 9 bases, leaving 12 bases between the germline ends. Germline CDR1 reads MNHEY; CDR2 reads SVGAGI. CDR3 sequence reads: CASRPAGSSPLHF. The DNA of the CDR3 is TGTGCCAGCAGACCGGCGGGAAGTTCACCCCTCCACTTT.

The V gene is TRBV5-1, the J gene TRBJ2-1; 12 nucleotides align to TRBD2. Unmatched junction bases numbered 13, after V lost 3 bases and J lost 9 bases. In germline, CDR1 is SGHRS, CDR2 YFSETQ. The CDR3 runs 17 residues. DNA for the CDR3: TGCGCCAGCAGCTCGGGGGCTAGCGGGAGGGCCCTTGGTGAGCAGTTCTTC. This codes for CASSSGASGRALGEQFF.

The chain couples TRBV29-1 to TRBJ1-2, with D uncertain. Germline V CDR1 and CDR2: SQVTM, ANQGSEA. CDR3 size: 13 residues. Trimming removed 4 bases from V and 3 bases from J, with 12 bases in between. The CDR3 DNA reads TGCAGCGTTGCTGGCGGGGAGCACTATGGCTACACCTTC. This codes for CSVAGGEHYGYTF.

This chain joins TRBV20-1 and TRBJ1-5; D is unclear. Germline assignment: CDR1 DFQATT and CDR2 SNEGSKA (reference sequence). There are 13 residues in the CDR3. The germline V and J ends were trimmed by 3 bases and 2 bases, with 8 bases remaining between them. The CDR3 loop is CSASPRGNQPQHF. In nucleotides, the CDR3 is TGCAGTGCTAGTCCGAGGGGCAATCAGCCCCAGCATTTT.

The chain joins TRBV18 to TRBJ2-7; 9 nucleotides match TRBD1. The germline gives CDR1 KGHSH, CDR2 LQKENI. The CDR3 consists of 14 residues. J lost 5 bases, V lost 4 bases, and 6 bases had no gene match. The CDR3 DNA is TGTGCCAGCTCACAACAGGGGGCACAGGACGAGCAGTACTTC. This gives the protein CASSQQGAQDEQYF.

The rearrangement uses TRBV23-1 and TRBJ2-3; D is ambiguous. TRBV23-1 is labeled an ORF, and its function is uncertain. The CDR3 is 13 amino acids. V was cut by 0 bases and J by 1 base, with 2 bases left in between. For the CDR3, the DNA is TGCGCCAGCAGTCAATCCGGCACAGATACGCAGTATTTT. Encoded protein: CASSQSGTDTQYF.

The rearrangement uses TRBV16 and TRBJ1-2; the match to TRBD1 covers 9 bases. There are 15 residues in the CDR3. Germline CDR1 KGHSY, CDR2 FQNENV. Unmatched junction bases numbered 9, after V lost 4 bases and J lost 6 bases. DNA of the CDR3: TGTGCCAGCAGCCTACACCCACAGGGGGCTGATGGCTACACCTTC. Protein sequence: CASSLHPQGADGYTF.

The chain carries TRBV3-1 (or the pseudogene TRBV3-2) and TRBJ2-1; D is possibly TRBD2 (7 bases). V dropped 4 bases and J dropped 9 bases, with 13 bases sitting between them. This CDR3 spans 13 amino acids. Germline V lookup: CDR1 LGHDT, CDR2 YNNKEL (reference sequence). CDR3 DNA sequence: TGTGCCAGCAGCCCAGAGGGGGAGGGTGAGCAGTTCTTC. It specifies CASSPEGEGEQFF.

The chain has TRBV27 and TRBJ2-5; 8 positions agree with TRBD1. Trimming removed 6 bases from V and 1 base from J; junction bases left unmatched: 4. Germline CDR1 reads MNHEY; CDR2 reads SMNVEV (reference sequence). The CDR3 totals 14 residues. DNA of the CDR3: TGTGCCAGCAGGGGGACAGGTAGCCAAGAGACCCAGTACTTC. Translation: CASRGTGSQETQYF.

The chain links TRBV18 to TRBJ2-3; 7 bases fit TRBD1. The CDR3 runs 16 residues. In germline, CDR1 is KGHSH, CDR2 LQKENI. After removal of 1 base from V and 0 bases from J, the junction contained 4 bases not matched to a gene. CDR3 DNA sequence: TGTGCCAGCTCACCACGAGGGGGCCTTAGCACAGATACGCAGTATTTT. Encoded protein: CASSPRGGLSTDTQYF.